The clone carrying this T cell receptor (beta chain) has a count of ten or more. Its antigen remains unknown. Naive CD8 T cells were sorted, and the gate applied was CD8+CD4-CCR7+CD45RA+. This CDR3 spans 15 amino acids. Germline V gene sequence: CDR1 MNHEY, CDR2 SVGEGT. Unmatched junction bases numbered 5, after V lost 2 bases and J lost 4 bases. The use of previously described methods and listed TCR primers produced the bulk TCR libraries. TCRdb reanalysed the PCR reads using MiXCR and keeps one entry per CDR3 protein. The sample has a few hundred thousand distinct CDR3 sequences, about 25% seen once. This sample is drawn from a study of molecular identifiers for immune sequencing clone quantification. Study-wide results and limits: Clones with over 20 RNA copies captured over 99% of effector molecules but under 1% of naive ones.

The sequencing sample was made of naive CD8+ T cells from blood, with Jurkat cell RNA spiked in. Regarding subset: FACS-sorted CD8+CD4-CCR7+CD45RA+ naive T cells. The gene calls are TRBV6-2 or TRBV6-3 and TRBJ2-7, with TRBD2 matching 10 bases. This receptor was obtained from a human donor in good health. Some libraries in this study had Jurkat cell RNA spiked in. CDR3 coding DNA: TGTGCCAGCAGTTACCGGGCTAGCGGGAGTTACGAGCAGTACTTC. Translating gives CASSYRASGSYEQYF.